This T cell receptor beta chain comes out of a study of blood T cell repertoires in COVID-19. Deletions cut 5 bases from V and 4 bases from J, with 8 bases between. Germline V lookup: CDR1 LNHDA, CDR2 SQIVND (reference sequence). This CDR3 contains 12 residues. Sequencing was performed with immunoSEQ multiplex PCR; in TCRdb, only in-frame clones are kept and a portion is missing. The sample has roughly 410,000 clones, around 91% seen once. Concerning this clone itself: The identical CDR3 is also encoded by other nucleotide sequences in the sample.

Seattle researchers signed up patients amid active infection and tracked them longitudinally. The chain links TRBV19 to TRBJ2-5; perhaps TRBD1 as D (5 bases). This TCR was recovered from a woman aged 40 to 55 with COVID-19, enrolled during active disease. The sequencing sample was made of peripheral blood. This CDR3 is CASSDRGETQYF. For the CDR3, the DNA is TGTGCCAGTAGTGACAGAGGAGAGACCCAGTACTTC. The full variable domain, with the rest looked up from reference TRBV19 and TRBJ2-5, is DGGITQSPKYLFRKEGQNVTLSCEQNLNHDAMYWYRQDPGQGLRLIYYSQIVNDFQKGDIAEGYSVSREKKESFPLTVTSAQKNPTAFYLCASSDRGETQYFGPGTRLLVL.